The TCR beta chain under discussion was sequenced for a study of cytomegalovirus exposure and HLA in healthy donors. Study context: An earlier analysis found some 120 million unique TCR beta sequences from approximately 170 million T cells.

PCR primers comprised 60 Vbeta and 13 Jbeta primers. Sequencing was performed with immunoSEQ multiplex PCR; in TCRdb, only in-frame clones are kept and a portion is missing. The table has under 250,000 clones, around 73% seen once; the top ten hold about 2.7%. Sequenced material: PBMCs. The clonotype was recovered from a woman aged 25 to 45 in good health and CMV-seronegative.

The CDR3 loop reads CASSLYQGWEAFF. CDR3 in DNA: TGTGCCAGCAGCTTATATCAGGGTTGGGAAGCTTTCTTT. The V gene is TRBV7-9, the J gene TRBJ1-1; maybe TRBD1 (5 bases). The germline gives CDR1 SEHNR, CDR2 FQNEAQ (reference sequence). Trimming removed 2 bases at V and 8 bases at J, with 12 bases between. The CDR3 has 13 residues.